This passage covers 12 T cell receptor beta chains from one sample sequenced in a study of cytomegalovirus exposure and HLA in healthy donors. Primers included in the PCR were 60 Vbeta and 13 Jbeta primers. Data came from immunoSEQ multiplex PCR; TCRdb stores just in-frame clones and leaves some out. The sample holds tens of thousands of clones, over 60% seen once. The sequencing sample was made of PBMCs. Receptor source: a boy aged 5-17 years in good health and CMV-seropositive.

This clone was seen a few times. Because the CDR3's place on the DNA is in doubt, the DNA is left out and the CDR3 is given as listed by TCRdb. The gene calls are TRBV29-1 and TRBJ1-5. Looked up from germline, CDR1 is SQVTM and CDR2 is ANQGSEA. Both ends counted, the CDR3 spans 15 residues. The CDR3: CSVAVGEGSNQPQNF.

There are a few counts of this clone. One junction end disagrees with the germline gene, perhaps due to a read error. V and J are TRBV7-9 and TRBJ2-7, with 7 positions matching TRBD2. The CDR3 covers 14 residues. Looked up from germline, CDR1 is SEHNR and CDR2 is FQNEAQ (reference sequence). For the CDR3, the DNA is TGTTCCAGCAGCTTGGGAGGGAGCTCCTACGAGCAGTACTTC. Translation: CSSSLGGSSYEQYF.

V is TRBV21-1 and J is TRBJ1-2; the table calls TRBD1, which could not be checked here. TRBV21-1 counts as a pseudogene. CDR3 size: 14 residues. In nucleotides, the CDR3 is TGTGCCAGCAGCAAGTGGGACAGTCCTTATGGCTACACCTTC. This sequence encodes CASSKWDSPYGYTF.

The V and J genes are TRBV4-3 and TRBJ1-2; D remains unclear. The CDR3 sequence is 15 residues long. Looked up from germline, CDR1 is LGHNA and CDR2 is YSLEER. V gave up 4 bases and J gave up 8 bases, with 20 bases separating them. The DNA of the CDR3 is TGCGCCAGCAGCCCGGCTGGGCCTCATCAGCCAGGCTACACCTTC. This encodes CASSPAGPHQPGYTF.

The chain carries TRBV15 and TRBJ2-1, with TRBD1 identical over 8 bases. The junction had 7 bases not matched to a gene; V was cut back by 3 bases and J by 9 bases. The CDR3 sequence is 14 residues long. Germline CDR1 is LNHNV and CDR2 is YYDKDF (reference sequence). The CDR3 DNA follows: TGTGCCACCAGCAGGGACAGGGAATGGAGTGAGCAGTTCTTC. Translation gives CATSRDREWSEQFF.

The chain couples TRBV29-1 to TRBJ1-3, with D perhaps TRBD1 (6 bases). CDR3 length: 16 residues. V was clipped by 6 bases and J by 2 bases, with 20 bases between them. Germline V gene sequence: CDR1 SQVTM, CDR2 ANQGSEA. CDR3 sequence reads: CSVSDLQGHAGNTIYF. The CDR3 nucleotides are TGCAGCGTGTCGGACCTTCAGGGACACGCTGGAAACACCATATATTTT.

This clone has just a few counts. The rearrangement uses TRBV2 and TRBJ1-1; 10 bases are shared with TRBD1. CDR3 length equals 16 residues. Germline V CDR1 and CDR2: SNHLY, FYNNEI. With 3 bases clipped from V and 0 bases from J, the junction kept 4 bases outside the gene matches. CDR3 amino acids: CASSDGTGEVNTEAFF. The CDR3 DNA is TGTGCCAGCAGTGACGGGACAGGGGAGGTGAACACTGAAGCTTTCTTT. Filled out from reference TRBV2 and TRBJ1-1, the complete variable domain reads EPEVTQTPSHQVTQMGQEVILRCVPISNHLYFYWYRQILGQKVEFLVSFYNNEISEKSEIFDDQFSVERPDGSNFTLKIRSTKLEDSAMYFCASSDGTGEVNTEAFFGQGTRLTVV.

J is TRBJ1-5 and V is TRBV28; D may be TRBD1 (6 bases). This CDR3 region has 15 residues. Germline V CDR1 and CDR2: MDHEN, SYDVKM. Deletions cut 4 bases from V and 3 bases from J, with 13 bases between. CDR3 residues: CASSSDRSDNQPQHF. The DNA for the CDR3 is TGTGCCAGCAGTTCGGACAGAAGTGACAATCAGCCCCAGCATTTT. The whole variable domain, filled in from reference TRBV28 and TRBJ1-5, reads DVKVTQSSRYLVKRTGEKVFLECVQDMDHENMFWYRQDPGLGLRLIYFSYDVKMKEKGDIPEGYSVSREKKERFSLILESASTNQTSMYLCASSSDRSDNQPQHFGDGTRLSIL.

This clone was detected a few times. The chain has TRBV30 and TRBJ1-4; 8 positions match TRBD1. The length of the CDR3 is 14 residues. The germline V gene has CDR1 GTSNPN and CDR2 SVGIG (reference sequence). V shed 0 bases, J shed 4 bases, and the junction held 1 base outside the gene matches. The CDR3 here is CAWSVQGGNEKLFF. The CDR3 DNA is TGTGCCTGGAGTGTACAGGGGGGTAATGAAAAACTGTTTTTT. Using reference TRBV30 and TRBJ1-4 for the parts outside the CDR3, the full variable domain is SQTIHQWPATLVQPVGSPLSLECTVEGTSNPNLYWYRQAAGRGLQLLFYSVGIGQISSEVPQNLSASRPQDRQFILSSKKLLLSDSGFYLCAWSVQGGNEKLFFGSGTQLSVL.

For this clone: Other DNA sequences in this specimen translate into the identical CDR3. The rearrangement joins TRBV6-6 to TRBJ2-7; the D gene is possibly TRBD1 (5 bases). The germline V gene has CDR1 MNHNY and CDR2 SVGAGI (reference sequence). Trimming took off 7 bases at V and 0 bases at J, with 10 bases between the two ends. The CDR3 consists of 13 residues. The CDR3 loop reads CASNRQSSYEQYF. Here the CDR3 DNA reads TGTGCCAGCAACCGACAGAGCTCCTACGAGCAGTACTTC.

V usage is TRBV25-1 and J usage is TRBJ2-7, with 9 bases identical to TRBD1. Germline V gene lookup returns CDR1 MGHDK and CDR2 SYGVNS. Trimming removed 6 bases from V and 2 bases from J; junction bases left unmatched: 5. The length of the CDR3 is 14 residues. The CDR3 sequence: CASRGTGSTYEQYF. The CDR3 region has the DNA TGTGCCAGCAGGGGGACAGGGTCTACCTACGAGCAGTACTTC.

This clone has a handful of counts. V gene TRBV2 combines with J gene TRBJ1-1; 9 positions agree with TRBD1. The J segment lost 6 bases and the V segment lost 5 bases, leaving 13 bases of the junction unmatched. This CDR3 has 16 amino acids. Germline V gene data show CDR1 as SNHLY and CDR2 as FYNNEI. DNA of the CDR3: TGTGCCAGCAGTCTTGGGGGGACAGGGTTTTTATCTGAAGCTTTCTTT. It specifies CASSLGGTGFLSEAFF.